What follows are 24 T cell receptor beta chains derived from one specimen sequenced in a study of shared clonotypes between healthy human individuals. Data came from immunoSEQ multiplex PCR; TCRdb stores just in-frame clones and leaves some out. The top ten hold over 9.5% of the sample, which has 400,000 to 500,000 clones, 79% seen once. The source material was PBMCs. The receptors derive from a woman aged 40 to 49 in good health. Some clones in this sample may be carry-over from other donors' samples.

At least ten counts were recorded for this clone. J is TRBJ2-1 and V is TRBV5-6; TRBD2 is a possible D gene (6 bases). This CDR3 spans 13 amino acids. CDR1 and CDR2 (germline): SGHDT, YYEEEE. V gave up 2 bases and J gave up 10 bases, with 13 bases separating them. CDR3 nucleotides: TGTGCCAGCAGCTTCCGGAGGGCGGGAGAGCAGTTCTTC. This encodes CASSFRRAGEQFF. Based on the CDR3 plus reference TRBV5-6 and TRBJ2-1, the full variable domain is DAGVTQSPTHLIKTRGQQVTLRCSPKSGHDTVSWYQQALGQGPQFIFQYYEEEERQRGNFPDRFSGHQFPNYSSELNVNALLLGDSALYLCASSFRRAGEQFFGPGTRLTVL.

Comment on this clone: This may come from a read error, since a much larger clone is one base off. Other DNA sequences in this specimen translate into the identical CDR3. The chain uses TRBV9 and TRBJ2-7, with 9 bases that match TRBD2. The CDR3 runs 15 residues. The germline CDR1 and CDR2 sequences are SGDLS and YYNGEE. DNA of the CDR3: TGTGCTAGCAGCCTCGGCCCAGCGGGAGGATACGAGCAGTACTTC. As protein: CASSLGPAGGYEQYF.

J is TRBJ2-1 and V is TRBV5-1; TRBD1 matches 11 bases. The CDR3 length is 17 residues. Germline V CDR1 and CDR2: SGHRS, YFSETQ. V trimming: 3 bases; J trimming: 7 bases; junction bases outside the gene matches: 12. The CDR3 DNA is TGCGCCAGCAGCTGGTCGTCGGGACAGGGGGTAGGGAATGAGCAGTTCTTC. Protein product: CASSWSSGQGVGNEQFF.

This chain connects TRBV27 to TRBJ2-3; D might be TRBD2 (7 bases). With 5 bases removed from V and 4 bases from J, the gap between germline ends came to 16 bases. The CDR3 runs to 15 residues. Germline-derived CDR1 and CDR2 are MNHEY and SMNVEV (reference sequence). CDR3 region: CASSPDGGRADTQYF. The CDR3 region has the DNA TGTGCCAGCAGTCCCGACGGGGGGCGGGCAGATACGCAGTATTTT.

The rearrangement joins TRBV16 to TRBJ2-4, with 8 bases matching TRBD1. V lost 4 bases, J lost 6 bases, and 8 bases stayed unmatched. The CDR3 totals 15 residues. Germline values: CDR1 KGHSY, CDR2 FQNENV. The CDR3 nucleotides are TGTGCCAGCAGCCTCCAGGGGGCCGTGGGAAACATTCAGTACTTC. Translation: CASSLQGAVGNIQYF.

This chain links TRBV28 with TRBJ2-1, with TRBD1 identical over 7 bases. This CDR3 has 15 amino acids. Germline CDR1 reads MDHEN; CDR2 reads SYDVKM. Trimming removed 6 bases from V and 7 bases from J; junction bases left unmatched: 12. Here the CDR3 DNA reads TGTGCCAGCAGCTCCCCCGGGACAGCGACTAATGAGCAGTTCTTC. Its protein product is CASSSPGTATNEQFF.

This chain joins TRBV7-9 and TRBJ1-5; no definite D call. CDR1 is SEHNR and CDR2 is FQNEAQ in the germline V gene (reference sequence). The V end lost 9 bases, the J end lost 2 bases, and 8 bases lay between the germline ends. This CDR3 is 12 amino acids long. CDR3 DNA: TGTGCCAGTCAGTGGGGCAATCAGCCCCAGCATTTT. This encodes CASQWGNQPQHF. Combining the CDR3 with reference TRBV7-9 and TRBJ1-5 gives the whole variable domain DTGVSQNPRHKITKRGQNVTFRCDPISEHNRLYWYRQTLGQGPEFLTYFQNEAQLEKSRLLSDRFSAERPKGSFSTLEIQRTEQGDSAMYLCASQWGNQPQHFGDGTRLSIL.

This clone was detected a few times. The V call is TRBV6-5, the J call TRBJ1-2; 7 bases map to TRBD1. The CDR3 sequence is 14 residues long. CDR1 and CDR2 from the germline V gene are MNHEY and SVGAGI. The V gene end was trimmed by 2 bases and the J gene end by 9 bases; junction bases not matched to a gene: 9. The chain's CDR3 is CASSYLTGRSRYTF. In DNA form, the CDR3 reads TGTGCCAGCAGTTACCTGACAGGGAGGAGTCGCTACACCTTC.

This chain links TRBV28 with TRBJ1-1; D is uncertain. The CDR3 loop spans 13 amino acids. The V end lost 2 bases, the J end lost 9 bases, and 13 bases lay between the germline ends. CDR1 and CDR2 from the germline V gene are MDHEN and SYDVKM. As DNA, the CDR3 is TGTGCCAGCAGTTTAGATTGGCAAGGACAAGCTTTCTTT. It specifies CASSLDWQGQAFF.

V and J are TRBV7-2 and TRBJ2-2; 14 nucleotides agree with TRBD2. The CDR3 loop spans 17 amino acids. CDR1 SGHTA and CDR2 FQGNSA come from the germline V gene. V gave up 5 bases and J gave up 2 bases; unmatched junction bases: 4. CDR3 sequence (DNA): TGTGCCAGCAGCCCCGGACTAGCGGGAGGCAACACCGGGGAGCTGTTTTTT. It codes for CASSPGLAGGNTGELFF.

J is TRBJ2-1 and V is TRBV11-2; no clear D gene. V lost 1 base, J lost 0 bases, and 13 bases lay in between. The CDR3 is made up of 17 amino acids. CDR1 and CDR2 (germline): SGHAT, FQNNGV. This chain's CDR3 is CASSLVGHPRSYNEQFF. DNA of the CDR3: TGTGCCAGCAGCTTAGTAGGGCACCCCCGCTCCTACAATGAGCAGTTCTTC.

The rearrangement joins TRBV7-2 to TRBJ2-4; D is perhaps TRBD1 or TRBD2 (5 bases each). Trimming left V 5 bases short and J 5 bases short, with 13 bases between. Germline V gene data show CDR1 as SGHTA and CDR2 as FQGNSA. This CDR3 is 14 amino acids long. The CDR3 reads CASSRGVGENIQYF. DNA of the CDR3: TGTGCCAGCAGCCGTGGTGTGGGGGAAAACATTCAGTACTTC.

The chain recombines TRBV6-5 with TRBJ1-1; the match to TRBD1 covers 8 bases. The CDR3 length is 14 residues. The junction had 3 bases not matched to a gene; V was cut back by 5 bases and J by 1 base. The V gene's germline CDR1 is MNHEY and CDR2 SVGAGI. In DNA, the CDR3 is TGTGCCAGCAGTAGCGGACAGGGGAACACTGAAGCTTTCTTT. This sequence encodes CASSSGQGNTEAFF.

This chain joins TRBV5-1 and TRBJ2-3, with 8 bases matching TRBD1. J was trimmed by 4 bases and V by 4 bases; bases with no gene match: 5. Germline assignment: CDR1 SGHRS and CDR2 YFSETQ. This CDR3 contains 14 residues. CDR3 bases: TGCGCCAGCAGCAGGCAGGGGGCCTCAGATACGCAGTATTTT. It is translated as CASSRQGASDTQYF.

This clone was counted only a few times. The chain couples TRBV11-2 to TRBJ1-2, with 10 positions matching TRBD1. The CDR3 length is 14 residues. Germline V gene data show CDR1 as SGHAT and CDR2 as FQNNGV. V shed 3 bases and J 7 bases; nucleotides not matched to a gene: 5. CDR3 sequence reads: CASSFLRDRGGYTF. The CDR3 region has the DNA TGTGCCAGCAGCTTCCTCCGGGACAGGGGTGGCTACACCTTC.

The rearrangement joins TRBV4-3 to TRBJ1-4, with D possibly TRBD1 on 5 matching bases. Per the germline V gene, CDR1 is LGHNA and CDR2 is YSLEER. Trimming shortened V by 4 bases and J by 6 bases, and 9 bases separated the two germline ends. The CDR3 is 13 amino acids. The DNA for the CDR3 is TGCGCCAGCAGCCGGGACCTATATGAAAAACTGTTTTTT. Translating gives CASSRDLYEKLFF.

This clone was observed once. A far larger clone is one base from this, pointing to a likely read error. The chain combines TRBV2 with TRBJ2-5, with unresolved D. The better agreement between TRBJ2-7 and the DNA end casts doubt on the J call. The CDR3 sequence is 11 residues long. Germline-derived CDR1 and CDR2 are SNHLY and FYNNEI. DNA for the CDR3: TGTGCCAGCAGCTACTCCTACGAGCAGTACTTC. Translated: CASSYSYEQYF.

DNA for the CDR3: TGTGCCAGCAGCTCAGATGAGAGCACTGAAGCTTTCTTT. It specifies CASSSDESTEAFF. The chain carries TRBV5-5 and TRBJ1-1; D gene uncertain. CDR1 is SGHKS and CDR2 is YYEKEE in the germline V gene (reference sequence). CDR3 length: 13 amino acids. The ends were cut back, 3 bases at V and 4 bases at J, with 10 bases in the middle.

This clone was counted once. The V call is TRBV7-9, the J call TRBJ2-2, with D possibly TRBD2 on 6 matching bases. CDR1 SEHNR and CDR2 FQNEAQ come from the germline V gene (reference sequence). This CDR3 contains 16 residues. Between the trimmed V and J ends, which lost 1 base and 5 bases, there was a span of 14 bases. CDR3: CASSLGEGGSTGELFF. In nucleotides, the CDR3 is TGTGCCAGCAGCTTAGGGGAAGGAGGGAGTACCGGGGAGCTGTTTTTT.

This chain joins TRBV7-8 and TRBJ2-5, with TRBD1 as a possible D gene (6 bases). Germline values: CDR1 SGHVS, CDR2 FQNEAQ. The CDR3 has 15 amino acids. V lost 5 bases and J 4 bases, leaving 17 bases between the germline ends. The CDR3 DNA follows: TGTGCCAGCAGCCAACAGGGTGATTCAGGAGAGACCCAGTACTTC. This encodes CASSQQGDSGETQYF.

A single count supports this clone. Other nucleotide sequences from this sample produce the same CDR3. The V gene is TRBV7-2, the J gene TRBJ2-7; either TRBD1 or TRBD2 may supply D (5 bases each). CDR3 size: 15 residues. Looked up from germline, CDR1 is SGHTA and CDR2 is FQGNSA. V was cut by 1 base and J by 0 bases, with 10 bases left in between. CDR3 sequence: CASSLGAGSSYEQYF. The CDR3 DNA follows: TGTGCCAGCAGCTTAGGGGCAGGGAGCTCCTACGAGCAGTACTTC.

This clone was seen just once. The CDR3 sequence: CASSLGGQRETQYF. The CDR3 DNA sequence: TGCGCCAGCAGCTTGGGAGGACAGAGAGAGACCCAGTACTTC. The chain uses TRBV5-1 and TRBJ2-5, with D tentatively TRBD1 (6 bases). V dropped 0 bases and J dropped 4 bases, with 10 bases sitting between them. The CDR3 has 14 residues. Germline-derived CDR1 and CDR2 are SGHRS and YFSETQ.

The rearrangement joins TRBV7-2 to TRBJ2-5, with 11 bases that match TRBD2. Germline V lookup: CDR1 SGHTA, CDR2 FQGNSA. The CDR3 has 17 amino acids. The V gene end was trimmed by 5 bases and the J gene end by 2 bases; junction bases not matched to a gene: 10. The CDR3 loop reads CASSPGTSGRRQETQYF. The CDR3 bases are TGTGCCAGCAGCCCCGGGACTAGCGGTCGACGGCAAGAGACCCAGTACTTC. The full variable domain, with the rest looked up from reference TRBV7-2 and TRBJ2-5, is GAGVSQSPSNKVTEKGKDVELRCDPISGHTALYWYRQSLGQGLEFLIYFQGNSAPDKSGLPSDRFSAERTGGSVSTLTIQRTQQEDSAVYLCASSPGTSGRRQETQYFGPGTRLLVL.

The V and J genes are TRBV7-2 and TRBJ2-1, with a possible D match to TRBD2 (6 bases). CDR1 is SGHTA, CDR2 FQGNSA, per germline. Trimming stripped 3 bases from V and 3 bases from J, with 12 bases between. The CDR3 consists of 15 residues. CDR3 bases: TGTGCCAGCAGCTTCCCCCTAGCGCTCTACAATGAGCAGTTCTTC. Residues: CASSFPLALYNEQFF.